The 8 T cell receptor beta chains given below trace back to one sample, sequenced in a study of beta chain features in type 1 diabetes. The authors reverse transcribed all of the isolated RNA, so sequencing captured expressed TCRB transcripts. Produced via immunoSEQ multiplex PCR; TCRdb's table is partial and in-frame only. Among around 200,000 clones, about 13% were seen once, and the ten largest hold about 0.58%. The sequencing sample was made of central memory CD4+ T cells from blood. These receptors all stem from a young woman in good health.

This clone was seen a handful of times. CDR3 sequence: CASSPAGRSYNEQFF. The CDR3, as DNA: TGTGCCAGCTCACCCGCGGGACGGAGCTACAATGAGCAGTTCTTC. The chain employs TRBV18 and TRBJ2-1, with D possibly TRBD2 on 6 matching bases. The V end lost 3 bases, the J end lost 3 bases, and 12 bases lay between the germline ends. The germline gives CDR1 KGHSH, CDR2 LQKENI. The CDR3 length is 15 residues.

The chain is built from TRBV16 and TRBJ2-7; D might be TRBD2 (5 bases). The length of the CDR3 is 17 residues. CDR1 is KGHSY and CDR2 is FQNENV in the germline V gene. V lost 1 base to trimming and J lost 0 bases, with 16 bases between them. For the CDR3, the DNA is TGTGCCAGCAGCCAATTTGGGAGTCCAATGAGCTCCTACGAGCAGTACTTC. Translated: CASSQFGSPMSSYEQYF.

This clone has a handful of counts. CDR3 in amino acids: CASNPTGNTDTQYF. CDR3 DNA sequence: TGCGCCAGCAATCCGACAGGGAACACAGATACGCAGTATTTT. J is TRBJ2-3 and V is TRBV5-1, with TRBD1 matching 7 bases. This CDR3 has 14 residues. Trimming took 6 bases from V and 2 from J; bases not matched to a gene: 6. Looked up from germline, CDR1 is SGHRS and CDR2 is YFSETQ.

This clone was counted between two and nine times. The chain has TRBV29-1 and TRBJ2-3; perhaps TRBD1 as D (5 bases). From germline, CDR1 is SQVTM and CDR2 ANQGSEA. CDR3 length equals 12 residues. The V end lost 7 bases, the J end lost 2 bases, and 10 bases lay between the germline ends. Here the CDR3 reads CSGGSYTDTQYF. The CDR3 nucleotides are TGCAGCGGGGGCAGTTACACAGATACGCAGTATTTT.

The chain links TRBV5-1 to TRBJ2-3, with TRBD1 matching 9 bases. With V trimmed by 4 bases and J by 7 bases, 10 bases remained unmatched. The germline V gene has CDR1 SGHRS and CDR2 YFSETQ. The length of the CDR3 is 15 residues. The CDR3 spells CASSDPGQGLNTQYF. CDR3 sequence (DNA): TGCGCCAGCAGCGACCCGGGACAGGGTCTGAATACGCAGTATTTT.

The rearrangement joins TRBV6-5 to TRBJ2-7, with 11 nucleotides matching TRBD2. The trim removed 5 bases at V and 3 bases at J, leaving 3 bases unmatched. The CDR3 totals 14 residues. Germline assignment: CDR1 MNHEY and CDR2 SVGAGI. CDR3 DNA sequence: TGTGCCAGCAGTCTTAGCGGGAGGGTCTACGAGCAGTACTTC. Translation gives CASSLSGRVYEQYF.

Only a few counts were recorded for this clone. V usage is TRBV10-3 and J usage is TRBJ2-7; TRBD1 might be the D (6 bases). V lost 10 bases and J 6 bases, leaving 16 bases between the germline ends. Germline V gene data show CDR1 as ENHRY and CDR2 as SYGVKD. The CDR3 runs 12 residues. The CDR3 DNA reads as TGTGCCACCGGAGAAGACAGGCGCGAGCAGTACTTC. It translates to CATGEDRREQYF.

The chain joins TRBV12-5 to TRBJ2-1; 7 nucleotides align to TRBD2. This CDR3 contains 16 residues. The trim removed 6 bases at V and 4 bases at J, leaving 12 bases unmatched. The germline V gene encodes CDR1 LGHNT and CDR2 FRNRAP. Here the CDR3 reads CASGTTIAGNYNEQFF. Written as DNA, the CDR3 is TGTGCTAGTGGCACCACCATAGCGGGTAATTACAATGAGCAGTTCTTC.